These 8 T cell receptor beta chains were all obtained from the same sample, sequenced in a study of cytomegalovirus exposure and HLA in healthy donors (dated by TCRdb to between 2016 and 2019). Receptors were amplified or captured by the immunoSEQ multiplex PCR assay. A mixture of 60 forward primers for TCR Vbeta segments and 13 reverse primers for TCR Jbeta segments was used in the multiplex PCR. The source is immuneACCESS, and TCRdb retained only in-frame sequences with V and J called. Part of the clones is not carried over; for the studies checked, unresolved V genes explain less than half of this, and the remainder is unexplained. Here the sample has 110,000 to 150,000 clones; 60% to 80% occur a single time. About 5% of the sample lies in the top ten. Sequenced: PBMCs. The receptors derive from a male donor in good health and CMV-seronegative.

The V gene is TRBV4-2, the J gene TRBJ1-4, with D possibly matching TRBD1 (6 bases). The CDR3 covers 15 residues. Germline V gene lookup returns CDR1 LGHNA and CDR2 YNFKEQ. Trimming stripped 0 bases from V and 10 bases from J, with 15 bases between. In DNA, the CDR3 is TGTGCCAGCAGCCAAGATGGTATTAGGGGGGGAAAACTGTTTTTT. Protein product: CASSQDGIRGGKLFF.

This sequence joins TRBV27 and TRBJ2-3; D unresolved. Germline V lookup: CDR1 MNHEY, CDR2 SMNVEV (reference sequence). Trimming stripped 2 bases from V and 6 bases from J, with 9 bases between. This CDR3 is 13 amino acids long. The CDR3 DNA is TGTGCCAGCAGTTTAACGAGGAAGGATACGCAGTATTTT. As protein: CASSLTRKDTQYF.

This clone was recorded a few times. The chain is built from TRBV6-1 and TRBJ1-5; D is ambiguous. Germline-derived CDR1 and CDR2 are MNHNS and SASEGT. Trimming took 1 base from V and 1 from J, leaving 5 bases between them. The CDR3 contains 14 residues. In DNA form, the CDR3 reads TGTGCCAGCAGTGAAGGACTGAGCAATCAGCCCCAGCATTTT. It specifies CASSEGLSNQPQHF.

This clone was recorded a few times. The rearrangement links TRBV6-6 to TRBJ2-3; a weak D match, TRBD2 (6 bases). V was pared by 7 bases and J by 3 bases, with 17 bases between. The length of the CDR3 is 15 residues. The germline V gene has CDR1 MNHNY and CDR2 SVGAGI (reference sequence). The CDR3 DNA is TGTGCCAGCAATGTCGCGCTAGGGAGGACAGATACGCAGTATTTT. It encodes CASNVALGRTDTQYF.

The chain combines TRBV28 with TRBJ1-1; TRBD1 matches at 8 bases. Losses at the gene ends were 6 bases for V and 4 bases for J; bases not matched to a gene: 10. The CDR3 contains 15 residues. Germline CDR1 reads MDHEN; CDR2 reads SYDVKM. CDR3 DNA sequence: TGTGCCAGCAGCTCTGCCGGGGACAGGAGCACTGAAGCTTTCTTT. Translation gives CASSSAGDRSTEAFF.

This clone came up once. J is TRBJ1-3 and V is TRBV7-2; D possibly corresponds to TRBD1 (5 bases). From germline, CDR1 is SGHTA and CDR2 FQGNSA. Trimming took off 5 bases at V and 0 bases at J, with 11 bases between the two ends. This CDR3 has 15 amino acids. The DNA for the CDR3 is TGTGCCAGCAGCCCTGGGGCAAGCTCTGGAAACACCATATATTTT. Protein product: CASSPGASSGNTIYF.

For the CDR3, the DNA is TGTGCCAGCAGTGAAGGAGGTTGGACAGGGACTACCTACGAGCAGTACTTC. Its protein is CASSEGGWTGTTYEQYF. The chain employs TRBV6-1 and TRBJ2-5; D may be TRBD1 (8 bases). The J call may not be correct, given that the DNA end is closer to TRBJ2-7. Germline V gene sequence: CDR1 MNHNS, CDR2 SASEGT. The CDR3 sequence is 17 residues long.

This clone was seen only a few times. The chain carries TRBV4-3 and TRBJ2-1, with 8 bases aligning to TRBD2. After removal of 4 bases from V and 7 bases from J, the junction contained 9 bases not matched to a gene. Germline assignment: CDR1 LGHNA and CDR2 YSLEER. This CDR3 has 15 amino acids. CDR3 DNA sequence: TGCGCCAGCAGCCCAGGGGCGGGGGGTGGGAATGAGCAGTTCTTC. This sequence encodes CASSPGAGGGNEQFF.